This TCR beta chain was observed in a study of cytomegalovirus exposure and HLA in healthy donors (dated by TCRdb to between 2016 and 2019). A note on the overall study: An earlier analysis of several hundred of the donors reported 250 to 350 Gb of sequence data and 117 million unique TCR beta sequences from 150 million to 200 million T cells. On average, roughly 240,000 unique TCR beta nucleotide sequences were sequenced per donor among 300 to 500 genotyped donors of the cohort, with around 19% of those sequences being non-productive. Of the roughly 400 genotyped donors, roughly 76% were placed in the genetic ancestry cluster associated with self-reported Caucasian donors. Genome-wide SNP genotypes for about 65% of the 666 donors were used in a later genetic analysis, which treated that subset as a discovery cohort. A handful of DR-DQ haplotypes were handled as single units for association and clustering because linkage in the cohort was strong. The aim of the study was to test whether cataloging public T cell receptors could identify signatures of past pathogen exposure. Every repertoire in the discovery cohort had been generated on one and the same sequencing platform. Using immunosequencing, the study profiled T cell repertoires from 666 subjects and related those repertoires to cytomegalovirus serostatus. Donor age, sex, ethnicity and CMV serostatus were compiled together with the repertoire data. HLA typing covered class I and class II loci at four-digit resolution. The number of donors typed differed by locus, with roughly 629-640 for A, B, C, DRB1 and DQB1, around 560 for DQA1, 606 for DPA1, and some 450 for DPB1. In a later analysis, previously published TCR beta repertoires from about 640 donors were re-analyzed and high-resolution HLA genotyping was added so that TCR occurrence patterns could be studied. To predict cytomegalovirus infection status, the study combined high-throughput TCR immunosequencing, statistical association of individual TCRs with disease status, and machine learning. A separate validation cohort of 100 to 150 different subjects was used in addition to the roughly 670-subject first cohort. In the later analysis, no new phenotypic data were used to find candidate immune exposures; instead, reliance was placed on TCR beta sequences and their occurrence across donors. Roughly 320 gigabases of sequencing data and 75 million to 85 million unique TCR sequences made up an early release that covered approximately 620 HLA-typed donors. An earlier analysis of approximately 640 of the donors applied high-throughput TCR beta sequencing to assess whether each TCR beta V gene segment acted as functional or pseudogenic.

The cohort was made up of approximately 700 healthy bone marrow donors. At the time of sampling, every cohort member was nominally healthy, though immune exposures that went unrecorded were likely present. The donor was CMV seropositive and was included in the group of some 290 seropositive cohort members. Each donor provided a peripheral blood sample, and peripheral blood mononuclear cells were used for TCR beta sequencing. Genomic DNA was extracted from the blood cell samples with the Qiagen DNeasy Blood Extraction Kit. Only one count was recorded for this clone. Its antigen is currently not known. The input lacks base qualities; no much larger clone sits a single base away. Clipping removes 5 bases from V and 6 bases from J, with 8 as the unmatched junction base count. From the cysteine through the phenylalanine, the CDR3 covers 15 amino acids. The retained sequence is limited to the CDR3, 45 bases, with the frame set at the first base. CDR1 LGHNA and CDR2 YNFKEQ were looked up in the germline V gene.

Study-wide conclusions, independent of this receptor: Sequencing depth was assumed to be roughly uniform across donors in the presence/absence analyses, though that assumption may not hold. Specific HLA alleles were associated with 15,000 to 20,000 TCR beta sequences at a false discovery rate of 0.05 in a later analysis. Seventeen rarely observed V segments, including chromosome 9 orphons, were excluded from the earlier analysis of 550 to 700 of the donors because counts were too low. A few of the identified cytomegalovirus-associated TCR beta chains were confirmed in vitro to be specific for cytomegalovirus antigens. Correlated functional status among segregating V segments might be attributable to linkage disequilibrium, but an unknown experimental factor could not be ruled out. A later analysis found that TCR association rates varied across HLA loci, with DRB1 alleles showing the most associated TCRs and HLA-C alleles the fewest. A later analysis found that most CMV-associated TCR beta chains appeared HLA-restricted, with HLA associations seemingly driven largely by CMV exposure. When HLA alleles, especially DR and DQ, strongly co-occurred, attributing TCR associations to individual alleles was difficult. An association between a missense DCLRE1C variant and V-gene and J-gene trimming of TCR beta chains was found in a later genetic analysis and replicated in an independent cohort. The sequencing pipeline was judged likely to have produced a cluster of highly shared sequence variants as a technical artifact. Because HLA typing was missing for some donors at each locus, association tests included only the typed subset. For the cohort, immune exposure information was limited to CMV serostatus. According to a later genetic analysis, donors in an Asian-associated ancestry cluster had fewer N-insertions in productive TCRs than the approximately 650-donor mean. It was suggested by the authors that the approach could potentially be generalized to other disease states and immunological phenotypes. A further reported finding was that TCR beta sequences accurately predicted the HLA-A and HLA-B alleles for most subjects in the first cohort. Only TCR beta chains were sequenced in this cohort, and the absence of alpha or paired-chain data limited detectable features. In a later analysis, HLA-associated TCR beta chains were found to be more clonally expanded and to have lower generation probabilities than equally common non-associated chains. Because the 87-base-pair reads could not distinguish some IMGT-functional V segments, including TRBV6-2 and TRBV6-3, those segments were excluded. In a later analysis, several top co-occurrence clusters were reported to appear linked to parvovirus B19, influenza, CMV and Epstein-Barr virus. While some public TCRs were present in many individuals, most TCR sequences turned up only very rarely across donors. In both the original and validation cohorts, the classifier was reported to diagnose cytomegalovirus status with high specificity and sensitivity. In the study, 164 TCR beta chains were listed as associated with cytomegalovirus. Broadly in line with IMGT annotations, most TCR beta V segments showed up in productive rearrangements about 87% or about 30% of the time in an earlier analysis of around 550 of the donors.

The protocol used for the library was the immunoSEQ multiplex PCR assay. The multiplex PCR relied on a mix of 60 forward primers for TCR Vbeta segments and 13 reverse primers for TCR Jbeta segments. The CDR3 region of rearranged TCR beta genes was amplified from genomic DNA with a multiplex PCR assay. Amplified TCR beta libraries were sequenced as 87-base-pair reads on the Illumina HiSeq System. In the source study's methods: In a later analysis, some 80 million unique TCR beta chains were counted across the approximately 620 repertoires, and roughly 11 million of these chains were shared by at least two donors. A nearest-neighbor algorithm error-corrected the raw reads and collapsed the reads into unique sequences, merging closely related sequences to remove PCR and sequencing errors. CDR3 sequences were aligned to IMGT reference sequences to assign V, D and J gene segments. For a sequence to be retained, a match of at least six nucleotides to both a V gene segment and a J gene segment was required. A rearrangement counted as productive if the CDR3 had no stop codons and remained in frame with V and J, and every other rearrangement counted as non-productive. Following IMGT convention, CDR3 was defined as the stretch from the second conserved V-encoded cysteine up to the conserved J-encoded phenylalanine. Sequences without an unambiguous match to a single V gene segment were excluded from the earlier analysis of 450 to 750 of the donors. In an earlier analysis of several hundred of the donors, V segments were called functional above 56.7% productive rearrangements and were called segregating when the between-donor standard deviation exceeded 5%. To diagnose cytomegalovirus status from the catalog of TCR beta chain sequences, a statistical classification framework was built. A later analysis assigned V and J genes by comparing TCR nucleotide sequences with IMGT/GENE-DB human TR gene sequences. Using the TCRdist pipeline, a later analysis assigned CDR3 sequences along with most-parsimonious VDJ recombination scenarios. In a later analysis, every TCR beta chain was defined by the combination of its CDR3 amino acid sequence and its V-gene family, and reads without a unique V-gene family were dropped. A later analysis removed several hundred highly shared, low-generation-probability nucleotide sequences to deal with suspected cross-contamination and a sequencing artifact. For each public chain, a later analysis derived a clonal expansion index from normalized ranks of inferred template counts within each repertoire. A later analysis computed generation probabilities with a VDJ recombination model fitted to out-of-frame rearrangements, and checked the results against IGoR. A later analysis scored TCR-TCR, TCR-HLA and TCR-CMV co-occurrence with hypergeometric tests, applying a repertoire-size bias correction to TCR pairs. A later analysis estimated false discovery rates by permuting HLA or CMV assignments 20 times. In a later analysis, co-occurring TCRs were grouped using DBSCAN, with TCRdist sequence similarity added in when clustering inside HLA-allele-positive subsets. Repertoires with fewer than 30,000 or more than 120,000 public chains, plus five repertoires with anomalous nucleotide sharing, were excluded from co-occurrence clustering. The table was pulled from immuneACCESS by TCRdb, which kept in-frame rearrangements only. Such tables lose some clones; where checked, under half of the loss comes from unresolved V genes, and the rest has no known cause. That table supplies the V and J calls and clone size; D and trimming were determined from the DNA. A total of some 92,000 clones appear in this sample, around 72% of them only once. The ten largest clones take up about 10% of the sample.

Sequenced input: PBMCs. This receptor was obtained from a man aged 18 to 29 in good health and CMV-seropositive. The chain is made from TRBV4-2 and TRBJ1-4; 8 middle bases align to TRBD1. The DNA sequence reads TGTGCCAGCAGCGTAGGACAGGGAAAGGATGAAAAACTGTTTTTT. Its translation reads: CASSVGQGKDEKLFF.